The 19 T cell receptor beta chains below come from one sample, sequenced in a study of T cells in Graves' hyperthyroidism and ophthalmopathy. Amplified TCR beta CDR3 regions derived from RNA transcripts. The HTBI primer set served for first-round RT-PCR of the TCR CDR3. TCRdb redid the calling of the multiplex PCR reads with MiXCR, one entry per CDR3 protein. This sample yields 250,000 to 300,000 distinct CDR3 sequences, of which roughly 15% are seen a single time; about 14% belongs to the top ten. Material: blood. The receptors here all came from a woman in her forties with Graves' hyperthyroidism that later progressed to Graves' ophthalmopathy.

This clonotype was seen only a few times. The chain combines TRBV27 with TRBJ1-1; 8 nucleotides align to TRBD1. V was pared by 4 bases and J by 5 bases, with 9 bases of the junction left unmatched. Germline lookup yields CDR1 MNHEY and CDR2 SMNVEV (reference sequence). The CDR3 covers 15 residues. CDR3 amino acids: CASSSSTGAVTEAFF. The CDR3 DNA reads as TGTGCCAGCAGTTCATCGACAGGGGCGGTAACTGAAGCTTTCTTT.

This clonotype was detected ten times or more. The CDR3 DNA sequence: TGTGCCAGCAGTTTAGGCGTTGGATCTCACTACGAGCAGTACTTC. This codes for CASSLGVGSHYEQYF. This rearrangement joins TRBV12-3 or TRBV12-4 to TRBJ2-7; D unresolved. V was pared by 1 base and J by 3 bases, with 13 bases between. This CDR3 is built from 15 residues.

This clonotype was counted ten times or more. The chain has TRBV19 and TRBJ1-5; D unresolved. The CDR3 has 15 residues. V was clipped by 2 bases and J by 7 bases, with 15 bases between them. Germline loops: CDR1 LNHDA, CDR2 SQIVND (reference sequence). The CDR3 sequence: CASSIPARVRQPQHF. The CDR3 region has the DNA TGTGCCAGTAGTATACCCGCCCGGGTGCGACAGCCCCAGCATTTT.

This clonotype was seen more than once but under ten times. The chain's CDR3 is CASSVFGSTGELFF. CDR3 nucleotides: TGTGCCAGCAGCGTTTTCGGATCCACCGGGGAGCTGTTTTTT. The chain links TRBV7-9 to TRBJ2-2; unclear D gene. This CDR3 is 14 amino acids long. Germline V gives CDR1 SEHNR, CDR2 FQNEAQ (reference sequence). V dropped 5 bases and J dropped 4 bases, with 11 bases sitting between them.

This clonotype was counted at least ten times. V gene TRBV9 combines with J gene TRBJ1-5; the match to TRBD1 covers 12 bases. The CDR3 runs to 17 residues. Germline values: CDR1 SGDLS, CDR2 YYNGEE. V dropped 5 bases and J dropped 2; count of bases not matched to a gene: 8. The CDR3 loop reads CASSAGTGGQGNQPQHF. The DNA for the CDR3 is TGTGCCAGCAGTGCCGGGACAGGGGGCCAGGGCAATCAGCCCCAGCATTTT.

This clonotype was recorded many times. The V and J genes are TRBV28 and TRBJ1-6; TRBD1 agrees at 9 bases. V was clipped by 2 bases and J by 10 bases; unmatched bases: 6. Germline values: CDR1 MDHEN, CDR2 SYDVKM. This CDR3 has 15 amino acids. The CDR3 region is CASSLGGQGGSPLHF. For the CDR3, the DNA is TGTGCCAGCAGTTTAGGGGGACAGGGTGGATCACCCCTCCACTTT.

This clonotype showed up many times. In nucleotides, the CDR3 is TGTGCCAGCAGTAAATGGGACAGAACCGGCCTAGGCTACACCTTC. This encodes CASSKWDRTGLGYTF. The gene calls are TRBV6-1 and TRBJ1-2; TRBD1 aligns across 7 bases. Germline CDR1 MNHNS, CDR2 SASEGT. J was trimmed by 8 bases and V by 5 bases; bases with no gene match: 14. This CDR3 contains 15 residues.

A remark on this clonotype: The junction shows a germline mismatch at one end, possibly a read error. The gene calls are TRBV2 and TRBJ1-5; no clear D. This CDR3 has 17 residues. Germline V CDR1 and CDR2: SNHLY, FYNNEI. The CDR3 here is CASSENPGGDGNQPQPF. In DNA, the CDR3 is TGTGCCAGCAGTGAAAATCCGGGTGGGGATGGCAATCAGCCCCAGCCTTTC.

This clonotype was picked up many times. The chain carries TRBV28 and TRBJ2-1, with D possibly matching TRBD2 (7 bases). Per germline, CDR1 MDHEN and CDR2 SYDVKM. This CDR3 spans 14 amino acids. The V gene lost 10 bases and the J gene lost 6 bases, with 19 bases spanning the gap. The CDR3 is CATGGEGVGNEQFF. The CDR3 DNA reads as TGTGCCACCGGCGGGGAGGGGGTGGGCAATGAGCAGTTCTTC.

This clonotype was detected ten times or more. The chain recombines TRBV28 with TRBJ1-4; D perhaps matches TRBD1 (5 bases). This CDR3 has 15 residues. The ends were cut back, 4 bases at V and 2 bases at J, with 11 bases in the middle. In germline, CDR1 is MDHEN, CDR2 SYDVKM. CDR3 nucleotides: TGTGCCAGCAGTTCCACAGGAACGACTAATGAAAAACTGTTTTTT. This sequence encodes CASSSTGTTNEKLFF.

Many counts were recorded for this clonotype. J is TRBJ2-6 and V is TRBV27; 7 nucleotides agree with TRBD2. This CDR3 has 14 residues. Per the germline V gene, CDR1 is MNHEY and CDR2 is SMNVEV (reference sequence). V lost 6 bases, J lost 2 bases, and 1 base stayed unmatched. The CDR3 DNA follows: TGTGCCAGCAGCGGGAGGCCTGGGGCCAACGTCCTGACTTTC. Translating gives CASSGRPGANVLTF.

The gene calls are TRBV6-1 and TRBJ1-4; 9 nucleotides match TRBD1. The CDR3 covers 18 residues. Germline V CDR1 and CDR2: MNHNS, SASEGT. J was trimmed by 4 bases and V by 5 bases; bases with no gene match: 14. CDR3 amino acids: CASSLGQGPDLGNEKLFF. The CDR3 coding sequence is TGTGCCAGCAGTCTCGGACAGGGGCCGGATCTTGGTAATGAAAAACTGTTTTTT.

The chain carries TRBV12-3 or TRBV12-4 and TRBJ2-7, with TRBD1 identical over 7 bases. The CDR3 has 15 residues. The junction had 8 bases not matched to a gene; V was cut back by 6 bases and J by 0 bases. CDR3 residues: CASRPDRASSYEQYF. The CDR3 DNA sequence: TGTGCCAGCAGACCCGACAGGGCAAGCTCCTACGAGCAGTACTTC.

The V gene is TRBV20-1, the J gene TRBJ2-6; the D gene is possibly TRBD1 (5 bases). The CDR3 contains 14 residues. Germline V CDR1 and CDR2: DFQATT, SNEGSKA (reference sequence). The V and J ends lost 0 bases and 3 bases respectively, with 6 bases between them. CDR3 sequence reads: CSAREGRGANVLTF. CDR3 bases: TGCAGTGCTAGAGAGGGGCGTGGGGCCAACGTCCTGACTTTC.

Turning to this clonotype: A much larger clone differs from this one at a single base, so this may be a read error. J is TRBJ1-4 and V is TRBV5-5; D might be TRBD1 (5 bases). The CDR3 runs 23 residues. Per the germline V gene, CDR1 is SGHKS and CDR2 is YYEKEE (reference sequence). CDR3 amino acids: CTSSPGFKAWGVIFTATNEKLFF. The CDR3 DNA reads TGTACCAGCAGCCCGGGTTTTAAAGCCTGGGGGGTCATTTTTACGGCAACTAATGAAAAACTGTTTTTT.

This chain links TRBV5-1 with TRBJ1-1; D not certain. Trimming cost V 5 bases and J 6 bases, with 11 bases left between them. There are 12 residues in the CDR3. The germline V gene encodes CDR1 SGHRS and CDR2 YFSETQ. CDR3 coding DNA: TGCGCCAGCAGTAACACCGGGGCTGAAGCTTTCTTT. Its translation is CASSNTGAEAFF.

This clonotype has just a few counts. J is TRBJ2-7 and V is TRBV4-2; 12 bases fit TRBD2. The junction had 1 base not matched to a gene; V was cut back by 1 base and J by 6 bases. CDR3 length: 14 amino acids. CDR1 LGHNA and CDR2 YNFKEQ come from the germline V gene. Here the CDR3 DNA reads TGTGCCAGCAGCCAAGTACTAGCGGGAGGCGAGCAGTACTTC. Its protein is CASSQVLAGGEQYF.

This clonotype showed up just once. The gene calls are TRBV19 and TRBJ1-2; 9 bases are shared with TRBD1. The CDR3 totals 16 residues. In germline, CDR1 is LNHDA, CDR2 SQIVND (reference sequence). V gave up 3 bases and J gave up 7 bases; unmatched junction bases: 12. This CDR3 is CASSILPGQGSGGYTF. The CDR3 coding sequence is TGTGCCAGTAGTATTCTCCCCGGACAGGGGTCCGGTGGCTACACCTTC. Full variable domain (missing parts from reference TRBV19 and TRBJ1-2): DGGITQSPKYLFRKEGQNVTLSCEQNLNHDAMYWYRQDPGQGLRLIYYSQIVNDFQKGDIAEGYSVSREKKESFPLTVTSAQKNPTAFYLCASSILPGQGSGGYTFGSGTRLTVV.

The sample holds many counts of this clonotype. The genes are TRBV12-3 or TRBV12-4 and TRBJ2-1; no clear D gene. Trimming removed 7 bases at V and 4 bases at J, with 11 bases between. The CDR3 runs to 13 residues. CDR3 amino acids: CASTDKPYNEQFF. The CDR3 region has the DNA TGTGCCAGCACGGATAAGCCTTACAATGAGCAGTTCTTC.